The source of this TCR beta chain is a study of control samples from healthy donors and cancer patients. Trimming removed 2 bases at V and 1 base at J, with 2 bases between. The CDR3 sequence is 12 residues long. Germline-derived CDR1 and CDR2 are ENHRY and SYGVKD. Points on this clone: At the DNA level, this CDR3 is encoded by other sequences in the same sample as well.

Here immunoSEQ multiplex PCR was the method, and the copy in TCRdb shows in-frame clones only, minus some. The sample yields 150,000 or so clones, approximately 90% seen once. The source is a woman aged 30 to 39 in good health. The rearrangement joins TRBV10-3 to TRBJ1-1, with D uncertain. Sequencing used blood. The CDR3 here is CAISERNTEAFF. CDR3 in DNA: TGTGCCATCAGTGAGCGGAACACTGAAGCTTTCTTT.